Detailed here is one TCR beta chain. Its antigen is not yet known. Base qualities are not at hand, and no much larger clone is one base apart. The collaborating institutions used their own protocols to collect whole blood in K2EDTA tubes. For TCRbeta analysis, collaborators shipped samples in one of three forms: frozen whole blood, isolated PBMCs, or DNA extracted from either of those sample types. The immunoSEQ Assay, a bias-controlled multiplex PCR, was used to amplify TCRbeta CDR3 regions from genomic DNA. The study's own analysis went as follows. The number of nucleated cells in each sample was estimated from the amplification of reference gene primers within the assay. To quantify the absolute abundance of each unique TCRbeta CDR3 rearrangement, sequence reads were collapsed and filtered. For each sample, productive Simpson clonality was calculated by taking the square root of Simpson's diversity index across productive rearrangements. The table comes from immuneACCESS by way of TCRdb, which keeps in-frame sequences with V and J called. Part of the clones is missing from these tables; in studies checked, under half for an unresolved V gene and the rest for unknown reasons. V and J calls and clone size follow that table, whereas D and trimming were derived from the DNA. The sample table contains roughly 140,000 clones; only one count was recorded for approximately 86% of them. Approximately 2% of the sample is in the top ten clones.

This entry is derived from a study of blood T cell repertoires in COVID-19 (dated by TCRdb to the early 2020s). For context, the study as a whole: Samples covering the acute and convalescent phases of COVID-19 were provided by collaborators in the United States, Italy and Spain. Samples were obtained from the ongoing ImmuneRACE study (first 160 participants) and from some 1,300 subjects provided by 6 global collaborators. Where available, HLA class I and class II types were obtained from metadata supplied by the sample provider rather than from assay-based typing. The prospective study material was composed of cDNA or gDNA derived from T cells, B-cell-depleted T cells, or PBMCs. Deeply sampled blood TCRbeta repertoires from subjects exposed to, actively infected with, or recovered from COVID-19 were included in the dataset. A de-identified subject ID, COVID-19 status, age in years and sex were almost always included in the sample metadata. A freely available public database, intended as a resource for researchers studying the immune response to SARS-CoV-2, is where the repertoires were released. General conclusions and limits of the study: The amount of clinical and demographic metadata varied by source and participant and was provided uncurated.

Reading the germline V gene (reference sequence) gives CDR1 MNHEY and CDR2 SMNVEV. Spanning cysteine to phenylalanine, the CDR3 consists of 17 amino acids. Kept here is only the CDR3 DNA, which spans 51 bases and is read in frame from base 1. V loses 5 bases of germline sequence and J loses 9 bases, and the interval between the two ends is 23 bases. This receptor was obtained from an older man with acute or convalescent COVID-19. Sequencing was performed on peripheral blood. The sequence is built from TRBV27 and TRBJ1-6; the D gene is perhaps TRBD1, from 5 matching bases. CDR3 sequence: CASSLTATTVRFSPLHF. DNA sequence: TGTGCCAGCAGTCTCACGGCGACGACAGTGCGTTTTTCACCCCTCCACTTT.